Sequencing of this T cell receptor beta chain was carried out in a study of blood T cell repertoires in COVID-19 (dated by TCRdb to the early 2020s). With respect to the entire study: Collaborator samples came from the United States, Italy and Spain and covered acute and convalescent phases of COVID-19. The prospective study material was composed of cDNA or gDNA derived from T cells, B-cell-depleted T cells, or PBMCs. The dataset comprised deeply sampled blood TCRbeta repertoires from subjects exposed to, actively infected with, or recovered from COVID-19. The repertoires were made available in a free public database intended to serve as a resource for research on the immune response to SARS-CoV-2. The samples were drawn from two sources: the first 160 participants of the ongoing ImmuneRACE study, and over 1,000 subjects contributed by 6 global collaborators. The sample metadata nearly always contained a de-identified subject ID, COVID-19 status, age in years and sex. HLA class I and class II types, where available, came from metadata supplied by the sample provider rather than from assay-based typing.

On this clone itself: Its antigen is not yet known. No much larger clone is present one base from it, and per-base qualities are unavailable.

The germline V gene (reference sequence) sets CDR1 to GTSNPN and CDR2 to SVGIG. There are 14 amino acids in the CDR3, from cysteine to phenylalanine inclusive. Only the CDR3 part of the read is kept: 42 bases, read in frame from the first base. Trimming at the junction amounts to 2 bases on V and 6 bases on J, and the germline ends lie 17 bases apart. The immunoSEQ Assay, a bias-controlled multiplex PCR, was used to amplify TCRbeta CDR3 regions from genomic DNA. Per the authors' processing: The number of nucleated cells in each sample was estimated from the amplification of reference gene primers within the assay. Sequence reads were collapsed and filtered to measure the absolute abundance of every unique TCRbeta CDR3 rearrangement. For each sample, productive Simpson clonality was calculated as the square root of Simpson's diversity index over productive rearrangements. TCRdb took this table from immuneACCESS and kept in-frame rearrangements with V and J called. Such tables lack part of the clones; where checked against another copy, unresolved V genes explain under half of the gap, and the rest is unexplained. V and J calls and clone size are those listed in that table; D and trimming were worked out from the DNA. The sample table records 310,000 or so clones; over 75% of these occur just once. The ten most abundant clones make up over 8% of the sample.

Broader findings and caveats from the paper: The quantity of clinical and demographic metadata differed by source and by participant and was supplied without curation.

Enrolling through a virtual design, the prospective study's participants ranged in age from about 18 to 89 years and lived across 20 to 25 United States geographic areas. To assign participants to cohorts, the prospective study relied on clinical history that participants themselves reported in a screening survey and a study questionnaire. ImmuneRACE Cohort 3 recovered participants were defined by two consecutive negative NP/OP PCR tests, healthcare professional clearance, or symptom resolution. In the prospective study, whole blood, serum and a nasopharyngeal or oropharyngeal swab were collected from each participant by mobile phlebotomists. Prospective study participants could optionally give additional blood draws and questionnaires over an approximately two-month period. Blood samples from the prospective study were shipped frozen or at room temperature prior to DNA extraction.

The V and J genes are TRBV30 and TRBJ2-7; tentative D gene TRBD2, with 5 bases matching. The sample comprised PBMCs or T cells enriched from blood (not recorded which). The TCR originated in a woman in her 40s who had recovered from COVID-19. The nucleotide sequence is given as TGTGCCTGGAGTTTGGACTCGTATTTGGGCGAGCAGTACTTC. This encodes CAWSLDSYLGEQYF.